Presented here are 10 T cell receptor beta chains from one specimen sequenced in a study of Ad26.COV2.S vaccination and SARS-CoV-2 variants (dated by TCRdb to the early 2020s). The meaning of the sample's treatment or condition label: 15 to 20 received Ad26.COV2.S at low or high dose, single or two shots; about 5 received placebo; per-sample allocation not given. Repertoires of vaccine and placebo recipients were sequenced from samples taken on day 63 after the first injection. Library method: the immunoSEQ multiplex PCR assay. TCRdb stores this immuneACCESS table with in-frame sequences only. Part of the clones is absent; in the studies checked, under half of the shortfall reflects unresolved V genes, and no reason is known for the rest. For this sample there are hundreds of thousands of clones; less than 90% appear just once. The top ten clones comprise about 10% of the sample. Sequenced here: peripheral blood, sampled in a trial of Ad26.COV2.S vaccine versus placebo. The receptor source for this set is a person between 18 and 65 years old who received the Ad26.COV2.S COVID-19 vaccine or a placebo.

The CDR3 bases are TGTGCCAGCAGTTTACAGGTACTCTATGGCTACACCTTC. Its translation is CASSLQVLYGYTF. The chain recombines TRBV12-3 or TRBV12-4 with TRBJ1-2; D not certain. The CDR3 extends over 13 amino acids. The V end was cut by 2 bases, the J end by 4 bases, with 8 bases between.

This clone was recorded once. The chain links TRBV2 to TRBJ2-7; D may correspond to TRBD1 or TRBD2 (5 bases each). The CDR3 sequence is 11 residues long. CDR1 SNHLY and CDR2 FYNNEI come from the germline V gene. Trimming removed 10 bases from V and 7 bases from J, with 14 bases in between. The CDR3 DNA reads TGTGCCACCAGGGAGTTCCGGGAGCAGTACTTC. Protein product: CATREFREQYF.

The chain uses TRBV14 and TRBJ1-1; D possibly corresponds to TRBD1 (6 bases). The CDR3 is 13 amino acids. V was pared by 3 bases and J by 8 bases, with 13 bases between. CDR1 and CDR2 (germline): SGHDN, FVKESK. The DNA for the CDR3 is TGTGCCAGCAGCCAGTTTACGGGGGCCGAAGCTTTCTTT. This translates into CASSQFTGAEAFF.

The chain uses TRBV29-1 and TRBJ2-4; perhaps TRBD1 as D (5 bases). The V end was cut by 5 bases, the J end by 4 bases, with 9 bases between. Germline V CDR1 and CDR2: SQVTM, ANQGSEA. CDR3 length: 12 amino acids. CDR3 sequence: CSVRRDKNIQYF. CDR3 nucleotide sequence: TGCAGCGTTCGCAGGGATAAAAACATTCAGTACTTC.

This sequence joins TRBV29-1 and TRBJ2-7; tentative D call: TRBD2 (5 bases). The CDR3 totals 13 residues. Looked up from germline, CDR1 is SQVTM and CDR2 is ANQGSEA. Trimming stripped 1 base from V and 2 bases from J, with 9 bases between. The CDR3 loop reads CSVEVAGTYEQYF. The CDR3 bases are TGCAGCGTTGAAGTTGCGGGCACCTACGAGCAGTACTTC.

This chain connects TRBV28 to TRBJ1-2, with D possibly being TRBD1 (5 bases). This CDR3 has 14 residues. V was clipped by 6 bases and J by 3 bases, with 14 bases between them. Germline loops: CDR1 MDHEN, CDR2 SYDVKM. This CDR3 reads CASRRSGTHYGYTF. CDR3 nucleotides: TGTGCCAGCAGAAGGTCCGGGACCCACTATGGCTACACCTTC.

The chain employs TRBV19 and TRBJ2-1, with 9 bases lining up with TRBD2. After removal of 6 bases from V and 3 bases from J, the junction contained 12 bases not matched to a gene. Germline lookup yields CDR1 LNHDA and CDR2 SQIVND (reference sequence). The CDR3 extends over 17 amino acids. CDR3 sequence (DNA): TGTGCCAGTAGCCCCGCCCAACTAGCGGGTGGCTACAATGAGCAGTTCTTC. Its translation: CASSPAQLAGGYNEQFF.

The CDR3 sequence: CASSLGTHNEQFF. In nucleotides, the CDR3 is TGCGCCAGCAGCTTGGGGACTCACAATGAGCAGTTCTTC. This chain connects TRBV5-1 to TRBJ2-1; D is possibly TRBD2 (5 bases). The CDR3 loop spans 13 amino acids. V lost 0 bases and J 5 bases, leaving 6 bases between the germline ends. Germline CDR1 reads SGHRS; CDR2 reads YFSETQ.

The CDR3 spells CASSLSRILTDTQYF. CDR3 DNA sequence: TGTGCCAGCAGCTTGTCCAGAATTCTCACAGATACGCAGTATTTT. The V call is TRBV5-5, the J call TRBJ2-3; D gene uncertain. Deletions cut 1 base from V and 2 bases from J, with 11 bases between. This CDR3 has 15 residues. Germline V CDR1 and CDR2: SGHKS, YYEKEE (reference sequence).

This clone occurred once. The chain recombines TRBV9 with TRBJ1-1; D is unresolved. This CDR3 has 13 residues. With 0 bases removed from V and 3 bases from J, the gap between germline ends came to 6 bases. CDR1 is SGDLS and CDR2 is YYNGEE in the germline V gene. CDR3 protein: CASSVAPDTEAFF. The CDR3 nucleotides read TGTGCCAGCAGCGTAGCCCCCGACACTGAAGCTTTCTTT.